The 30 T cell receptor beta chains in this list originate from one sample, sequenced in a study of T cell repertoires in cytomegalovirus infection. TCRdb reprocessed the reads via MiXCR and lists one record per CDR3 protein. In the table there are about 480,000 distinct CDR3 sequences, around 35% of which are singletons. These receptors' targets are unknown. The sample here was cultured PBMCs, taken from culture after CMV antigen stimulation. Receptor source: a human donor in good health (CMV status not recorded). Some clones in this sample may be carry-over from other donors' samples.

This clonotype has just a few counts. This chain joins TRBV2 and TRBJ1-5; no definite D call. The germline V and J ends were trimmed by 6 bases and 7 bases, with 13 bases remaining between them. Germline V gene sequence: CDR1 SNHLY, CDR2 FYNNEI. This CDR3 is built from 13 residues. CDR3 bases: TGTGCCAGCAGGATGCGGTCGGGCCAGCCCCAGCATTTT. It translates to CASRMRSGQPQHF.

This clonotype came up once. The chain couples TRBV7-4 to TRBJ1-2, with D unclear. The CDR3 runs 12 residues. Germline V gives CDR1 SGHVT, CDR2 SQSDAQ. V lost 7 bases and J 6 bases, leaving 12 bases between the germline ends. The CDR3 loop reads CASNGVDDGYTF. The CDR3 coding sequence is TGTGCCAGCAACGGGGTAGATGATGGCTACACCTTC.

The rearrangement joins TRBV7-9 to TRBJ2-1; 9 bases are a match to TRBD2. CDR3 size: 16 residues. V gave up 3 bases and J gave up 8 bases; unmatched junction bases: 11. The V gene's germline CDR1 is SEHNR and CDR2 FQNEAQ (reference sequence). The DNA of the CDR3 is TGTGCCAGCAGCTTGGATGGCGGGAGGGCTGGGGATGAGCAGTTCTTC. Translating it yields CASSLDGGRAGDEQFF.

This clonotype has a handful of counts. The chain has TRBV7-3 and TRBJ1-1; D is unclear. V was pared by 4 bases and J by 4 bases, with 10 bases between. The CDR3 totals 13 residues. Germline V gene lookup returns CDR1 SGHTA and CDR2 FQGTGA. CDR3 sequence (DNA): TGTGCCAGCAGCTCCCGGGCGACCACTGAAGCTTTCTTT. Amino acid sequence: CASSSRATTEAFF.

V and J are TRBV5-1 and TRBJ2-3; 11 bases fit TRBD1. The CDR3 runs 17 residues. The germline V gene encodes CDR1 SGHRS and CDR2 YFSETQ. V trimming: 4 bases; J trimming: 3 bases; junction bases outside the gene matches: 10. CDR3 nucleotides: TGCGCCAGCAGCGAGTCTGGGACAGGGGGGCCGACAGATACGCAGTATTTT. Translating it yields CASSESGTGGPTDTQYF. Combining the CDR3 with reference TRBV5-1 and TRBJ2-3 gives the whole variable domain KAGVTQTPRYLIKTRGQQVTLSCSPISGHRSVSWYQQTPGQGLQFLFEYFSETQRNKGNFPGRFSGRQFSNSRSEMNVSTLELGDSALYLCASSESGTGGPTDTQYFGPGTRLTVL.

This clonotype was counted many times. The chain employs TRBV7-2 and TRBJ2-3; 8 bases line up with TRBD2. In germline, CDR1 is SGHTA, CDR2 FQGNSA. V gave up 0 bases and J gave up 5 bases; unmatched junction bases: 1. The length of the CDR3 is 14 residues. The CDR3 spells CASSLAGLGDTQYF. Written as DNA, the CDR3 is TGTGCCAGCAGCTTAGCGGGACTAGGAGATACGCAGTATTTT.

The CDR3 here is CSARLAGVGNEQFF. DNA of the CDR3: TGCAGTGCTAGACTAGCGGGAGTCGGGAATGAGCAGTTCTTC. This chain joins TRBV20-1 and TRBJ2-1; 10 positions agree with TRBD2. In germline, CDR1 is DFQATT, CDR2 SNEGSKA (reference sequence). The CDR3 runs 14 residues. The junction had 5 bases not matched to a gene; V was cut back by 2 bases and J by 7 bases.

The chain links TRBV6-1 to TRBJ1-1; D possibly corresponds to TRBD1 (6 bases). V was pared by 5 bases and J by 1 base, with 14 bases between. The CDR3 extends over 15 amino acids. Germline CDR1 reads MNHNS; CDR2 reads SASEGT. The CDR3 protein is CASSYRPGENTEAFF. As DNA, the CDR3 is TGTGCCAGCAGTTATCGCCCAGGGGAGAACACTGAAGCTTTCTTT.

This chain links TRBV11-2 with TRBJ2-5; D perhaps matches TRBD1 (6 bases). The CDR3 is made up of 16 amino acids. Deletions cut 4 bases from V and 4 bases from J, with 19 bases between. CDR1 is SGHAT, CDR2 FQNNGV, per germline. The CDR3 DNA is TGTGCCAGCAGCTACCCGGAACAGGGCCTAGGAGAGACCCAGTACTTC. Amino acid sequence: CASSYPEQGLGETQYF.

This chain connects TRBV19 to TRBJ2-5; 7 positions match TRBD1. CDR3 length: 19 residues. Per germline, CDR1 LNHDA and CDR2 SQIVND (reference sequence). Losses at the gene ends were 4 bases for V and 1 base for J; bases not matched to a gene: 18. The CDR3 nucleotides read TGTGCCAGTAGTACCCTCTTGACAGGGTTCGGGTTTGGCCAAGAGACCCAGTACTTC. Translating it yields CASSTLLTGFGFGQETQYF.

The V call is TRBV29-1, the J call TRBJ1-5; D is possibly TRBD1 (6 bases). Germline-derived CDR1 and CDR2 are SQVTM and ANQGSEA. V dropped 4 bases and J dropped 5 bases, with 12 bases sitting between them. The CDR3 is 13 amino acids. CDR3 loop: CSVAPGEDQPQHF. CDR3 DNA: TGCAGCGTTGCGCCAGGGGAGGATCAGCCCCAGCATTTT.

The chain uses TRBV5-1 and TRBJ2-1; D is perhaps TRBD2 (5 bases). The germline CDR1 and CDR2 sequences are SGHRS and YFSETQ. The CDR3 length is 15 residues. V was shortened by 4 bases and J by 0 bases, with 11 bases between the two germline ends. The CDR3 coding sequence is TGCGCCAGCAGCAGTAGCGCGCCCTCCTACAATGAGCAGTTCTTC. It yields the protein CASSSSAPSYNEQFF.

The V and J genes are TRBV18 and TRBJ2-1; D not certain. The germline CDR1 and CDR2 sequences are KGHSH and LQKENI. The CDR3 runs to 15 residues. Trimming stripped 1 base from V and 0 bases from J, with 7 bases between. The DNA for the CDR3 is TGTGCCAGCTCACCACAGGGAAACTCCTACAATGAGCAGTTCTTC. Protein sequence: CASSPQGNSYNEQFF.

The chain employs TRBV28 and TRBJ1-1; no clear D. V was pared by 6 bases and J by 0 bases, with 14 bases between. Germline CDR1 reads MDHEN; CDR2 reads SYDVKM. This CDR3 has 15 residues. CDR3: CASSSGVGVNTEAFF. Written as DNA, the CDR3 is TGTGCCAGCAGCTCCGGGGTTGGTGTGAACACTGAAGCTTTCTTT.

V gene TRBV27 combines with J gene TRBJ1-5, with 7 bases fitting TRBD1. V lost 5 bases to trimming and J lost 4 bases; unmatched junction nucleotides: 8. CDR1 is MNHEY and CDR2 is SMNVEV in the germline V gene (reference sequence). This CDR3 has 15 amino acids. The DNA of the CDR3 is TGTGCCAGCAGTCCTCGACAGGGTCTTAATCAGCCCCAGCATTTT. Translation: CASSPRQGLNQPQHF.

The chain combines TRBV5-1 with TRBJ2-7; D perhaps matches TRBD1 (6 bases). Germline V gene sequence: CDR1 SGHRS, CDR2 YFSETQ. CDR3 size: 13 residues. The V and J ends lost 6 bases and 1 base respectively, with 11 bases between them. The CDR3 spells CASKWTDSYEQYF. CDR3 DNA: TGCGCCAGCAAGTGGACAGATTCCTACGAGCAGTACTTC.

This clonotype showed up just a few times. This sequence joins TRBV12-3 or TRBV12-4 and TRBJ2-1; D possibly corresponds to TRBD2 (6 bases). Trimming removed 3 bases from V and 8 bases from J, with 17 bases in between. The CDR3 totals 15 residues. CDR3 sequence: CASSFIIRGSHEQFF. CDR3 sequence (DNA): TGTGCCAGCAGTTTTATTATTCGGGGGTCGCATGAGCAGTTCTTC.

The table lists this clonotype with a few counts. This chain links TRBV12-3 or TRBV12-4 with TRBJ1-1, with D perhaps matching TRBD1 (6 bases). The CDR3 has 14 amino acids. Trimming took 6 bases from V and 4 from J, leaving 15 bases between them. Here the CDR3 reads CASSTNRGGTEAFF. The CDR3 DNA follows: TGTGCCAGCAGCACGAATCGAGGGGGCACTGAAGCTTTCTTT.

This clonotype was counted ten times or more. The genes are TRBV7-8 and TRBJ2-3; D gene unclear. Looked up from germline, CDR1 is SGHVS and CDR2 is FQNEAQ. Trimming stripped 5 bases from V and 6 bases from J, with 18 bases between. This CDR3 has 15 amino acids. The chain's CDR3 is CASSPRLAQADTQYF. The CDR3 nucleotides read TGTGCCAGCAGCCCTCGGTTAGCCCAGGCGGATACGCAGTATTTT.

The chain is built from TRBV6-2 or TRBV6-3 and TRBJ2-2, with D possibly called TRBD1 or TRBD2 (5 bases each). Trimming stripped 3 bases from V and 3 bases from J, with 17 bases between. In germline, CDR1 is MNHEY, CDR2 SVGEGT. This CDR3 spans 17 amino acids. CDR3 sequence (DNA): TGTGCCAGCAGTTATCCGGGGACCGGAATGGACACCGGGGAGCTGTTTTTT. Its translation: CASSYPGTGMDTGELFF.

The table lists this clonotype with many counts. The gene calls are TRBV4-1 and TRBJ2-1; TRBD2 agrees at 10 bases. Looked up from germline, CDR1 is MGHRA and CDR2 is YSYEKL. This CDR3 has 17 amino acids. The V and J ends lost 0 bases and 7 bases, in that order; junction bases with no gene match: 9. The DNA of the CDR3 is TGCGCCAGCAGCCAAGATGAGGCTAGCGGGAGTTGGAATGAGCAGTTCTTC. Translating gives CASSQDEASGSWNEQFF.

The sample holds one count of this clonotype. The rearrangement uses TRBV5-4 and TRBJ2-7, with 9 bases matching TRBD2. V dropped 0 bases and J dropped 6; count of bases not matched to a gene: 10. This CDR3 is built from 16 residues. Per the germline V gene, CDR1 is SGHNT and CDR2 is YYREEE (reference sequence). For the CDR3, the DNA is TGTGCCAGCAGCTTGGTGTTTACTAGCGGGTCGAGCGAGCAGTACTTC. This sequence encodes CASSLVFTSGSSEQYF. The full variable domain, rest sourced from reference TRBV5-4 and TRBJ2-7, is ETGVTQSPTHLIKTRGQQVTLRCSSQSGHNTVSWYQQALGQGPQFIFQYYREEENGRGNFPPRFSGLQFPNYSSELNVNALELDDSALYLCASSLVFTSGSSEQYFGPGTRLTVT.

The rearrangement links TRBV12-3 or TRBV12-4 to TRBJ2-3; 7 nucleotides match TRBD2. The CDR3 runs 15 residues. Trimming at V came to 1 base and at J to 6 bases, leaving 7 bases not matched to a gene. The CDR3: CASSLGGGTGDTQYF. The CDR3 DNA reads TGTGCCAGCAGTTTAGGGGGGGGAACGGGGGATACGCAGTATTTT.

The V call is TRBV10-2, the J call TRBJ2-5; D gene ambiguous. Trimming left V 4 bases short and J 0 bases short, with 6 bases between. This CDR3 is built from 13 residues. CDR1 is WSHSY, CDR2 SAAADI, per germline. The CDR3 DNA sequence: TGCGCCAGCAGTGTCACGTACCAAGAGACCCAGTACTTC. It codes for CASSVTYQETQYF.

The rearrangement joins TRBV15 to TRBJ2-1, with 11 nucleotides matching TRBD2. CDR3 size: 15 residues. The trim removed 1 base at V and 10 bases at J, leaving 6 bases unmatched. Germline V gives CDR1 LNHNV, CDR2 YYDKDF (reference sequence). This CDR3 is CATSRGLAGGGEQFF. The CDR3 nucleotides are TGTGCCACCAGCAGAGGCCTAGCGGGAGGAGGCGAGCAGTTCTTC.

The table lists this clonotype with a few counts. The chain is built from TRBV28 and TRBJ1-5, with 7 bases aligning to TRBD1. Germline V gene sequence: CDR1 MDHEN, CDR2 SYDVKM. The length of the CDR3 is 18 residues. The trim removed 6 bases at V and 2 bases at J, leaving 16 bases unmatched. CDR3 residues: CASSHWTGWGGGNQPQHF. In nucleotides, the CDR3 is TGTGCCAGCAGCCACTGGACAGGTTGGGGGGGTGGCAATCAGCCCCAGCATTTT.

This clonotype was seen at least ten times. The chain employs TRBV7-2 and TRBJ2-1; D is undetermined. The V end lost 0 bases, the J end lost 8 bases, and 11 bases lay between the germline ends. There are 14 residues in the CDR3. Germline loops: CDR1 SGHTA, CDR2 FQGNSA. CDR3 DNA sequence: TGTGCCAGCAGCTTAGCTCACAGTCGGTATGAGCAGTTCTTC. This codes for CASSLAHSRYEQFF.

The genes are TRBV6-7 and TRBJ2-5; 14 nucleotides line up with TRBD2. TRBV6-7 is annotated as an ORF whose role is uncertain. V was clipped by 7 bases and J by 3 bases; unmatched bases: 7. CDR3 length equals 16 residues. DNA for the CDR3: TGTGCCAGCAATGATCCGGGACTAGCGGGAGAAGAGACCCAGTACTTC. It codes for CASNDPGLAGEETQYF.

A few counts support this clonotype. The chain joins TRBV20-1 to TRBJ2-1; no definite D call. The V end lost 5 bases, the J end lost 4 bases, and 15 bases lay between the germline ends. The CDR3 spans 14 residues. In germline, CDR1 is DFQATT, CDR2 SNEGSKA (reference sequence). The chain's CDR3 is CSASPAITYNEQFF. The CDR3 bases are TGCAGTGCTTCCCCAGCTATTACTTACAATGAGCAGTTCTTC.

The gene calls are TRBV5-3 and TRBJ2-7, with 9 positions matching TRBD2. TRBV5-3 is annotated as an ORF whose role is uncertain. CDR3 size: 13 residues. V gave up 8 bases and J gave up 6 bases; unmatched junction bases: 9. The CDR3 bases are TGTGCCAGCAGCGTAGCGGGAGTCTCCGAGCAGTACTTC. It specifies CASSVAGVSEQYF.